This is a list of T cell receptor beta chains from one sample in a study of Graves' ophthalmopathy and Graves' hyperthyroidism. TCRdb ran MiXCR on the multiplex PCR reads and lists one entry per CDR3 protein. The data show a few hundred thousand distinct CDR3 sequences, 39% seen once. Sequencing was performed on peripheral blood or thyroid tissue (not recorded which). These receptors were collected from an adult man with Graves' hyperthyroidism. CDR3s include the opening cysteine and the closing phenylalanine or tryptophan. A D gene is named only where the DNA matches it firmly. Some rows mark clone size as missing; the rest say once, few, many or name a class of expanded clone.

d_call	clone_size	v_call	j_call	cdr3_nt	cdr3_aa
TRBD1	few	TRBV5-8	TRBJ1-1	TGTGCCAGCAGCCTGCCAGGGGGAAACGACTACAAGGGTAACACTGAAGCTTTCTTT	CASSLPGGNDYKGNTEAFF
TRBD1	few	TRBV12-3/TRBV12-4	TRBJ1-6	TGTGCCAGCAGTTTAACCGGGACAGGGGGCTATAATTCACCCCTCCACTTT	CASSLTGTGGYNSPLHF
NA	few	TRBV24-1	TRBJ2-5	TGTGCCACCAGTGATTTGGGCCGGGGGGAGACCCAGTACTTC	CATSDLGRGETQYF
NA	NA	TRBV24-1	TRBJ1-1	TGTGCCACCAGTGCGGCAGGGCGTTTTACTGAAGCTTTCTTT	CATSAAGRFTEAFF
NA	many	TRBV6-6	TRBJ1-5	TGTGCCAGCGTCAGGTTTTCTAGCAATCAGCCCCAGCATTTT	CASVRFSSNQPQHF
NA	NA	TRBV29-1	TRBJ1-2	TGCAGCGTTGAAAGGGATGACTATGGCTACACCTTC	CSVERDDYGYTF
NA	NA	TRBV6-5	TRBJ1-6	TGTGCCAGCAGTTATTGGCAGGGCCATAATTCACCCCTCCACTTT	CASSYWQGHNSPLHF
NA	NA	TRBV15	TRBJ1-6	TGTGCCACCAGCAGCTCCCCCGGCTATAATTCACCCCTCCACTTT	CATSSSPGYNSPLHF
TRBD2	few	TRBV20-1	TRBJ2-2	TGCAGTGCTAGTAATCCCGGGACTAGCGGGGGGAACACCGGGGAGCTGTTTTTT	CSASNPGTSGGNTGELFF
NA	NA	TRBV6-1	TRBJ1-3	TGTGCCAGCACTAATGGAAACACCATATATTTT	CASTNGNTIYF
TRBD1	many	TRBV6-1	TRBJ1-1	TGTGCCAGCAAAACGGGACAGGGATCGTATGCTTTCTTT	CASKTGQGSYAFF
NA	NA	TRBV7-2	TRBJ2-2	TGTGCCAGCAGCTTAGACATGTGGACCGGGGAGCTGTTTTTT	CASSLDMWTGELFF
NA	NA	TRBV20-1	TRBJ1-5	TGCAGTGCTGAGGTGCCTAGGCGGGCGACCCAAGAGACCCAGCATTTT	CSAEVPRRATQETQHF
TRBD1	NA	TRBV29-1	TRBJ1-2	TGCAGCGCTGGGACAGAGGGCCAGTATGACTACACCTTC	CSAGTEGQYDYTF
TRBD2	once	TRBV6-4	TRBJ2-3	TGTGCCAGCAGTTCCGGGACTAGCGGGAGTCAAGATACGCAGTATTTT	CASSSGTSGSQDTQYF
TRBD2	NA	TRBV24-1	TRBJ2-1	TGTGCCACCAGGGGACTAGGAGGGCTCGATGAGCAGTTCTTC	CATRGLGGLDEQFF
NA	few	TRBV7-3	TRBJ2-2	TGTGCCAGCAGTTCTAGACCAGCGAACACCGGGGAGCTGTTTTTT	CASSSRPANTGELFF
NA	few	TRBV7-9	TRBJ2-1	TGTGCCAGTCGAGACTGGTACAATGAGCAGTTCTTC	CASRDWYNEQFF
TRBD1	once	TRBV10-3	TRBJ1-6	TGTGCCATCCCGTCCAGGGACAGGGCGATGAGGGACCGTGGTGGTTCACCCCTCCACTTT	CAIPSRDRAMRDRGGSPLHF
NA	many	TRBV29-1	TRBJ2-5	TGCAGCGCCCGGGGCCAGCAAGAGGCCCAGTACTTC	CSARGQQEAQYF
TRBD1	many	TRBV7-2	TRBJ1-1	TGTGCCAGCAGCGCACTGACAGGGCTTACAACTGAAGCTTTCTTT	CASSALTGLTTEAFF
TRBD1	many	TRBV12-3/TRBV12-4	TRBJ1-2	TGTGCCAGCACCCTAAGAACACAGGGGGCGAACTATGGCTACACCTTC	CASTLRTQGANYGYTF
NA	many	TRBV29-1	TRBJ1-1	TGCAGCGTTAAAACACGTAGGAACACTGAAGCTTTCTTT	CSVKTRRNTEAFF
NA	few	TRBV9	TRBJ1-4	TGTGCCAGCAGCGTAGAGGGGTCGTCTTATGAAAAACTGTTTTTT	CASSVEGSSYEKLFF
NA	NA	TRBV7-3	TRBJ2-1	TGTGCCAGCAGCTTAATGGGGGGCGGTGAGCAGTTCTTC	CASSLMGGGEQFF
NA	NA	TRBV7-9	TRBJ2-7	TGTGCCAGCAGCTTGCGCTTTACAGGGAGCCACTACGAGCAGTACTTC	CASSLRFTGSHYEQYF
NA	many	TRBV2	TRBJ1-5	TGTGCCAGCAGCCGACGAGGAAACAATCAGCCCCAGCATTTT	CASSRRGNNQPQHF
NA	many	TRBV7-8	TRBJ1-1	TGTGCCAGCAGCTTATTTGAGACTGAAGCTTTCTTT	CASSLFETEAFF
NA	NA	TRBV7-3	TRBJ2-1	TGTGCCATCAGCCCAAGCGGTCACTCCTACAATGAGCAGTTCTTC	CAISPSGHSYNEQFF
NA	NA	TRBV12-3/TRBV12-4	TRBJ1-5	TGTGCCAGCAGGGCGGGGGGGCGCAATCAGCCCCAGCATTTT	CASRAGGRNQPQHF
TRBD1	NA	TRBV20-1	TRBJ2-7	TGCAGTGCCGCTCCTATCCCGGGACAGGGGGCGCGCTACGAGCAGTACTTC	CSAAPIPGQGARYEQYF
NA	NA	TRBV28	TRBJ1-5	TGTGCCAGCAGGGACCGGGTATACAATCAGCCCCAGCATTTT	CASRDRVYNQPQHF
NA	NA	TRBV11-1	TRBJ2-2	TGTGCCAGCAGCTTAGCTGGAGATCCGTCCAAGGACACCGGGGAGCTGTTTTTT	CASSLAGDPSKDTGELFF
NA	few	TRBV12-3/TRBV12-4	TRBJ1-2	TGTGCCAGCAGTTTACCGGGCCTCTATGGCTACACCTTC	CASSLPGLYGYTF
NA	many	TRBV18	TRBJ1-2	TGTGCCAGCTCGCCTGGACAGCTGGGTTATGGCTACACCTTC	CASSPGQLGYGYTF
TRBD1	many	TRBV11-2	TRBJ2-6	TGTGCCAGCAGCTTAGCCGGGACAGGGTTGGCTGGGGCCAACGTCCTGACTTTC	CASSLAGTGLAGANVLTF
NA	many	TRBV28	TRBJ1-5	TGTGCCAGCCATTCCAATAATCAGCCCCAGCATTTT	CASHSNNQPQHF
NA	many	TRBV27	TRBJ1-1	TGTGCCAGCGGGTCTCCAGGGATGAACACTGAAGCTTTCTTT	CASGSPGMNTEAFF
NA	NA	TRBV7-8	TRBJ1-2	TGTGCCAGCAGCTTAGGCCTCTTGGGCGACCATGGCTACACCTTC	CASSLGLLGDHGYTF
NA	many	TRBV20-1	TRBJ1-3	TGCAGTGCTAGAGATGGGGGTCGAAACACCATATATTTT	CSARDGGRNTIYF
TRBD1	few	TRBV20-1	TRBJ1-4	TGCAGTGCTAGACCAACAGGGGCAACTAATGAAAAACTGTTTTTT	CSARPTGATNEKLFF
NA	few	TRBV12-3/TRBV12-4	TRBJ1-6	TGTGCCAGCAGTTTAATCAGCTCCTATAATTCACCCCTCCACTTT	CASSLISSYNSPLHF
NA	few	TRBV20-1	TRBJ1-4	TGCAGTGCTACCGACAGGCGTACTAATGAAAAACTGTTTTTT	CSATDRRTNEKLFF
TRBD1	few	TRBV28	TRBJ1-1	TGTGCCAGCAGTTTTGCAGGGGGATTCTTAGACACTGAAGCTTTCTTT	CASSFAGGFLDTEAFF
TRBD1	NA	TRBV5-1	TRBJ1-1	TGCGCCAGCAGCTTACTAGCGGGACAGGGGGTTGCTGAAGCTTTCTTT	CASSLLAGQGVAEAFF
TRBD1	NA	TRBV29-1	TRBJ1-4	TGCAGCGTTGAAGACGGACGTGGACAGGGATATGAAAAACTGTTTTTT	CSVEDGRGQGYEKLFF